The rows below give T cell receptor beta chains drawn from one sample of a study of technical replicates of blood from four donors. Sequencing used immunoSEQ multiplex PCR; TCRdb keeps in-frame clones, though not all of them. This sample has under 95,000 clones; around 94% occur once, and the top ten carry 0.2% to 0.3%. Sequencing was performed on T cells isolated from PBMCs. These receptors came from a human donor in good health. The CDR3 runs from the conserved cysteine through the conserved F or W. The D gene is left open where the match is weak. Where a row states a size, it is once, few, many or the class of an expanded clone; other rows omit it.

v_call	clone_size	cdr3_length	d_call	j_call	cdr3_aa	cdr3_nt
TRBV5-1	-	15	TRBD1	TRBJ1-3	CASSLGLGQGNTIYF	TGCGCCAGCAGCTTGGGCTTGGGACAGGGGAACACCATATATTTT
TRBV5-1	-	15	TRBD1	TRBJ1-1	CASSLEGQGRTEAFF	TGCGCCAGCAGCTTGGAGGGACAGGGGAGGACTGAAGCTTTCTTT
TRBV28	-	18	-	TRBJ1-3	CASSSTPPATGYGNTIYF	TGTGCCAGCAGTTCTACTCCCCCCGCCACAGGGTATGGAAACACCATATATTTT
TRBV6-1	-	14	-	TRBJ2-5	CASSDGTLTRTQYF	TGTGCCAGCAGTGACGGGACTCTTACGCGGACCCAGTACTTC
TRBV5-1	-	15	-	TRBJ1-1	CASSLQGPRRTEAFF	TGCGCCAGCAGCTTACAGGGCCCTCGACGCACTGAAGCTTTCTTT
TRBV10-3	-	14	-	TRBJ1-1	CAISGSTRDFEAFF	TGTGCCATCAGCGGTTCTACCAGGGACTTTGAAGCTTTCTTT
TRBV28	-	15	TRBD2	TRBJ2-7	CASSFREGPWSEQYF	TGTGCCAGCAGTTTTAGGGAGGGTCCCTGGAGCGAGCAGTACTTC
TRBV6-1	-	14	-	TRBJ1-2	CASSEGRGSDGYTF	TGTGCCAGCAGTGAAGGTAGGGGGTCGGATGGCTACACCTTC
TRBV10-2	-	16	TRBD1	TRBJ1-5	CASSPSGGQGGQPQHF	TGCGCCAGCAGCCCTTCCGGGGGACAGGGGGGGCAGCCCCAGCATTTT
TRBV19	-	17	-	TRBJ2-4	CASSSQPQLFNKNIQYF	TGTGCCAGTAGTTCCCAACCGCAACTTTTTAACAAAAACATTCAGTACTTC
TRBV4-1	-	15	TRBD1	TRBJ1-1	CASSQSITTGPKSFF	TGCGCCAGCAGCCAAAGTATTACGACAGGGCCCAAATCGTTCTTT
TRBV18	many	14	-	TRBJ1-5	CASSQEQGNQPQHF	TGTGCCAGCTCACAAGAACAGGGAAATCAGCCCCAGCATTTT
TRBV6-1	-	15	-	TRBJ2-7	CASVNFRTSAYEQYF	TGTGCCAGCGTTAATTTCCGGACATCTGCCTACGAGCAGTACTTC
TRBV6-6	-	13	-	TRBJ2-7	CASSYDGVYEQYF	TGTGCCAGCAGTTACGACGGAGTCTACGAGCAGTACTTC
TRBV6-1	-	16	TRBD2	TRBJ2-5	CASSEGSSGYQETQYF	TGTGCCAGCAGTGAAGGCTCTAGCGGGTACCAAGAGACCCAGTACTTC
TRBV29-1	-	19	TRBD2	TRBJ2-1	CSVVHAGASGSLIYNEQFF	TGCAGCGTTGTTCACGCAGGGGCTAGCGGGAGTCTCATATACAATGAGCAGTTCTTC
TRBV5-1	-	15	TRBD1	TRBJ1-2	CASSLRDRGHRGYTF	TGCGCCAGCAGCCTAAGGGACAGGGGGCATCGTGGCTACACCTTC
TRBV5-1	once	15	TRBD2	TRBJ2-1	CASSTTSGRAREQFF	TGCGCCAGCAGCACTACTAGCGGGAGGGCCAGAGAGCAGTTCTTC
TRBV6-4	-	12	-	TRBJ1-2	CASSDSVGGYTF	TGTGCCAGCAGTGACTCCGTCGGGGGCTACACCTTC
TRBV14	-	15	-	TRBJ2-5	CASSQFISVGETQYF	TGTGCCAGCAGCCAATTCATAAGTGTCGGGGAGACCCAGTACTTC
TRBV5-1	-	16	TRBD1	TRBJ2-1	CASSLQTGSSYNEQFF	TGCGCCAGCAGCCTTCAGACAGGGAGCTCCTACAATGAGCAGTTCTTC
TRBV6-4	few	14	-	TRBJ1-1	CASSEEEGNTEAFF	TGTGCCAGCAGTGAAGAGGAGGGAAACACTGAAGCTTTCTTT
TRBV27	-	14	-	TRBJ1-5	CASSPGVYNQPQHF	TGTGCCAGCAGTCCCGGGGTTTACAATCAGCCCCAGCATTTT
TRBV28	-	13	-	TRBJ1-2	CASTLPTGSGYTF	TGTGCCAGCACCCTACCGACAGGCTCTGGCTACACCTTC
TRBV14	-	16	-	TRBJ2-1	CASSQVTGSSYNEQFF	TGTGCCAGCAGCCAAGTTACGGGAAGCTCCTACAATGAGCAGTTCTTC